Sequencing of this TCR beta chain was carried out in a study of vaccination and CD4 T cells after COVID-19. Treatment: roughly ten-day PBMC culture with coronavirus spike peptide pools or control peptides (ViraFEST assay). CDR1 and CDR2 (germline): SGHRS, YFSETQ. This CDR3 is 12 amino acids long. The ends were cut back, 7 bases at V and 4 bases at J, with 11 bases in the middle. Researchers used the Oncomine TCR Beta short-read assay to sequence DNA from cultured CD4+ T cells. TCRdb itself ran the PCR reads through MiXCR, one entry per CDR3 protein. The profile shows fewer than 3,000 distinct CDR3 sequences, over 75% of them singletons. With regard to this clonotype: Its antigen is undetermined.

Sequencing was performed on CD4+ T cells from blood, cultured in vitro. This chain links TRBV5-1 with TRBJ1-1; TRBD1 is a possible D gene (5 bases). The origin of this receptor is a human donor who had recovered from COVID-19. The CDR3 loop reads CASSGAPTEAFF. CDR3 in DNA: TGCGCCAGCTCCGGGGCCCCCACTGAAGCTTTCTTT.